This TCR beta chain was identified in a study of blood T cell repertoires in COVID-19. On the study more broadly: Acute-phase and convalescent COVID-19 samples originated in the United States, Italy and Spain. T cells, B-cell-depleted T cells, or PBMCs provided the cDNA or gDNA that served as material.

There are 11 residues in the CDR3. The germline CDR1 and CDR2 sequences are GTSNPN and SVGIG (reference sequence). Trimming left V 1 base short and J 7 bases short, with 7 bases between. In the study's own analysis: Estimation of nucleated cell counts was performed using reference gene primer amplification. Libraries were prepared by immunoSEQ multiplex PCR; TCRdb keeps only in-frame clonotypes and omits some of them. V and J calls and clone size come straight from that table; D and trimming were deduced from the DNA. The table lists 150,000 to 200,000 clones, about four fifths of them singletons, with approximately 2.5% in the top ten.

The sequence was obtained from a human donor with acute or convalescent COVID-19. The donor label of this sample is uncertain. The chain links TRBV30 to TRBJ1-2, with D possibly TRBD1 on 5 matching bases. The specimen was peripheral blood. In nucleotides, the CDR3 is TGTGCCTGGAGTGGGGGCGCTGGCTACACCTTC. Protein: CAWSGGAGYTF.